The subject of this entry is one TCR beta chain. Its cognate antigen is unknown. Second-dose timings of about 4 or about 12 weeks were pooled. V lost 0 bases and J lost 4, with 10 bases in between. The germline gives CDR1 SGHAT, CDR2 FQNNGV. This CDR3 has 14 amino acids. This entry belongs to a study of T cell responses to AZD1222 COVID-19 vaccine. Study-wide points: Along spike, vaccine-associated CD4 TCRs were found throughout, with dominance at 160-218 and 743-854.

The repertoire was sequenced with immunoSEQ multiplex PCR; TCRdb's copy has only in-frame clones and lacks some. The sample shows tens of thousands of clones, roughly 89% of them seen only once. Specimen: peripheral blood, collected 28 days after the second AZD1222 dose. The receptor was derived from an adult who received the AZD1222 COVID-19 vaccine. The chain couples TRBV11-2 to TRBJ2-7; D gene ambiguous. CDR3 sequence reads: CASSLEAGVYEQYF. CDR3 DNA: TGTGCCAGCAGCTTAGAGGCAGGAGTTTACGAGCAGTACTTC. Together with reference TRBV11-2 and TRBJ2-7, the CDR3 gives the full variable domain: EAGVAQSPRYKIIEKRQSVAFWCNPISGHATLYWYQQILGQGPKLLIQFQNNGVVDDSQLPKDRFSAERLKGVDSTLKIQPAKLEDSAVYLCASSLEAGVYEQYFGPGTRLTVT.